These 8 T cell receptor beta chains share one sample of origin, sequenced in a study of T-cell reconstitution after alpha-beta-depleted transplantation in children. Unique molecular identifiers tagged the TCRbeta library. TCRdb redid the calling of the PCR reads with MiXCR, one entry per CDR3 protein. The table records under 350,000 distinct CDR3 sequences, around 9.6% of them present only once. The specimen was PBMCs from the stem cell graft donor, collected from the stem cell graft. The source is a human donor who donated a stem cell graft to a child with SCID.

This clonotype was recorded a few times. The chain uses TRBV5-1 and TRBJ1-1; a weak D match, TRBD1 (6 bases). V shed 5 bases and J shed 0 bases, with 20 bases lying between them. The CDR3 is 17 residues long. Germline loops: CDR1 SGHRS, CDR2 YFSETQ. The CDR3 DNA is TGCGCCAGCAGGGATTCCAGGGGAAAGGACATGAACACTGAAGCTTTCTTT. Amino acid sequence: CASRDSRGKDMNTEAFF. The full variable domain, rest sourced from reference TRBV5-1 and TRBJ1-1, is KAGVTQTPRYLIKTRGQQVTLSCSPISGHRSVSWYQQTPGQGLQFLFEYFSETQRNKGNFPGRFSGRQFSNSRSEMNVSTLELGDSALYLCASRDSRGKDMNTEAFFGQGTRLTVV.

A few counts support this clonotype. The chain uses TRBV12-3 or TRBV12-4 and TRBJ1-1, with D possibly TRBD1 on 6 matching bases. There are 14 residues in the CDR3. The germline V and J ends were trimmed by 6 bases and 4 bases, with 15 bases remaining between them. CDR3 sequence (DNA): TGTGCCAGCAGAACCGCCGGGGGCGGCACTGAAGCTTTCTTT. As protein: CASRTAGGGTEAFF.

The chain carries TRBV4-1 and TRBJ2-7; D is unresolved. CDR1 is MGHRA and CDR2 is YSYEKL in the germline V gene. V was pared by 1 base and J by 4 bases, with 11 bases between. The CDR3 consists of 14 residues. The CDR3 loop reads CASSQAPGQYEQYF. The CDR3 bases are TGCGCCAGCAGCCAAGCCCCCGGTCAGTACGAGCAGTACTTC.

The sample holds a few counts of this clonotype. This chain links TRBV4-1 with TRBJ2-1; D remains unclear. This CDR3 comprises 12 residues. Germline V gives CDR1 MGHRA, CDR2 YSYEKL. The V and J ends lost 0 bases and 7 bases respectively, with 4 bases between them. DNA for the CDR3: TGCGCCAGCAGCCAAGAGTTTAATGAGCAGTTCTTC. Amino acid sequence: CASSQEFNEQFF.

This clonotype was recorded many times. The chain employs TRBV7-2 and TRBJ2-3; D is undetermined. Per the germline V gene, CDR1 is SGHTA and CDR2 is FQGNSA. Trimming removed 5 bases at V and 4 bases at J, with 19 bases between. The CDR3 sequence is 16 residues long. The CDR3: CASSTTLGGSADTQYF. The DNA for the CDR3 is TGTGCCAGCAGCACAACCCTGGGTGGTTCTGCAGATACGCAGTATTTT.

V is TRBV9 and J is TRBJ1-1; D perhaps matches TRBD1 (5 bases). V shed 7 bases and J shed 5 bases, with 15 bases lying between them. Germline lookup yields CDR1 SGDLS and CDR2 YYNGEE. The CDR3 extends over 13 amino acids. This chain's CDR3 is CASARGLGTEAFF. The CDR3 region has the DNA TGTGCCAGCGCGAGGGGCCTGGGGACTGAAGCTTTCTTT.

The chain carries TRBV5-6 and TRBJ1-1; D call uncertain. V dropped 1 base and J dropped 6 bases, with 16 bases sitting between them. CDR3 size: 15 residues. In germline, CDR1 is SGHDT, CDR2 YYEEEE. The CDR3 DNA is TGTGCCAGCAGCTTGTGGACCTGGGAGGTCCCTGAAGCTTTCTTT. Its translation is CASSLWTWEVPEAFF.

The chain recombines TRBV12-3 or TRBV12-4 with TRBJ1-5, with D uncertain. The CDR3 has 11 residues. V shed 3 bases and J shed 9 bases, with 6 bases lying between them. Written as DNA, the CDR3 is TGTGCCAGCAGTTTGTACGGGCCCCAGCATTTT. It encodes CASSLYGPQHF.